This T cell receptor beta chain appears in the sequencing data of a study of response to subunit inactivated influenza vaccine. With respect to this clonotype: The junction departs from germline at one end; a sequencing error may be responsible.

Germline CDR1 and CDR2: MNHEY and SVGEGT. This CDR3 comprises 13 residues. TCRdb reprocessed the RT-PCR reads via MiXCR and lists one record per CDR3 protein. Of approximately 500,000 distinct CDR3 sequences in the sample, roughly 23% were seen once. Another study also made use of these data, one on T cells expressing NK-cell markers. Turning to that study: The authors generated TCR beta cDNA through 5'RACE template switching with UMIs.

This clonotype was sampled from a man aged 45-65 years who received an inactivated influenza vaccine. The chain links TRBV6-2 or TRBV6-3 to TRBJ2-5; 7 positions agree with TRBD2. The material sequenced was CD4+ T cells sorted from PBMCs, taken roughly 12 days after vaccination. CDR3 sequence reads: CASSLLAQATQYF. Here the CDR3 DNA reads TGTGCCAGCAGCTTACTAGCGCAAGCGACCCAGTACTTC.